This T cell receptor (beta chain) derives from a study of T cells expressing NK-cell markers. As concerns this clonotype: Its target is unknown.

CDR1 and CDR2 (germline): LGHNA, YNFKEQ. This CDR3 has 16 amino acids. Study conclusions and caveats: Dominant NKG2C+ clonotype frequencies of roughly 1.0-7.5% of CD8+ T cells were measured in over five donors.

From its re-call of the 5' RACE reads, TCRdb lists each CDR3 protein once, without DNA. Its listing shows hundreds of thousands of distinct CDR3 sequences. J is TRBJ2-1 and V is TRBV4-2; TCRdb names TRBD2, which stays unverified in the absence of DNA. The specimen sequenced was blood T cells: a sorted CD56 or NKG2C T cell subset, CD4+ or CD8+ T cells, or bulk PBMC T cells (not recorded which). The origin of this receptor is a young man in good health. CDR3 residues: CASSQGTSRGSNEQFF.